This TCR beta chain was profiled in a study of CD8+ T cells in alopecia areata. The pooled cutaneous lymph node cells were sorted using several markers (CD4, CD8alpha, NKG2D, NKG2ACE and others). There are a few counts of this clone. Its antigen is currently unknown. Genes and germline are mouse. The missing CDR3 end, 4 residues past where the read stops, is filled in from the germline J gene. The CDR3 is 12 amino acids. V was clipped by 4 bases and J by 2 bases, with 5 bases between them. Germline CDR1 is FNHDT and CDR2 is SITEND (reference sequence). Points from the study as a whole: Lesional tissue from the scalp (especially in alopecia totalis/universalis) showed higher clonality than normal scalp.

Following RNA extraction, reverse transcription yielded cDNA that acted as the sequencing template. Profiled with immunoSEQ multiplex PCR; TCRdb holds only in-frame clones, not every one. The repertoire consists of 250,000 or so clones, none detected only once. The V and J genes are TRBV19 and TRBJ2-3, with unresolved D. The source material was CD4+ T cells sorted from a lymph node. The receptor's source is a C3H/HeJ mouse with alopecia areata. Mice of this strain are of MHC haplotype H2-k. CDR3 loop: CASSSNAETLYF. CDR3 DNA, as far as it was read: TGTGCCAGCAGTTCAAATGCAGAA.